This T cell receptor beta chain was found in a study of blood T cell repertoires in COVID-19. Whole-study context: Samples taken during acute and convalescent COVID-19 were collected in the United States, Italy and Spain.

Original methodology: For nucleated cells, counts were estimated from reference gene primer amplification. The data were produced by immunoSEQ multiplex PCR, yet TCRdb's version contains in-frame clones alone and is incomplete. The D gene and trimming were derived from the DNA, and the V and J assignments and clone size from that table. This table holds under 250,000 clones, roughly nine tenths found once. The germline V gene has CDR1 SGDLS and CDR2 YYNGEE. V lost 0 bases and J lost 3; bases outside the gene matches: 5. The CDR3 contains 16 residues. Seattle cases were enrolled at active infection and followed longitudinally.

The sample was peripheral blood. The chain has TRBV9 and TRBJ2-3; 9 bases match TRBD2. This TCR was recovered from a man in his sixties with COVID-19, enrolled during active disease. CDR3 DNA sequence: TGTGCCAGCAGCGTAGCTGCGGGGGGGGCGACAGATACGCAGTATTTT. It translates to CASSVAAGGATDTQYF.